This TCR beta chain stems from a study of glioma-infiltrating T cells after dendritic cell vaccination. Across the study: Patients had newly diagnosed or recurrent glioblastoma and received dendritic cell vaccines. Findings and limits, study-wide: No direct clonality-survival link was found; a diverse polyclonal response may matter.

The immunoSEQ assay amplified TCRB CDR3 from up to about 2 ug DNA. Clones were sequenced by immunoSEQ multiplex PCR, and TCRdb holds only the in-frame ones, with some missing. The repertoire consists of roughly 87,000 clones, with 83% occurring once and the leading ten covering less than 7%. The table lists this clone with a count of one. Its antigen remains unidentified. The length of the CDR3 is 15 residues. The V and J ends lost 2 bases and 0 bases respectively, with 9 bases between them. From germline, CDR1 is SGHRS and CDR2 YFSETQ. The time point was: after dendritic cell vaccination, including at tumor progression/relapse. None of the glioblastoma patients had an isocitrate dehydrogenase mutation.

The material was blood, obtained after dendritic cell vaccination. The V and J genes are TRBV5-1 and TRBJ1-3; the D is unclear. This TCR was sampled from a human donor with glioblastoma. Here the CDR3 reads CASSLSESSGNTIYF. Written as DNA, the CDR3 is TGCGCCAGCAGCTTATCGGAGAGCTCTGGAAACACCATATATTTT.